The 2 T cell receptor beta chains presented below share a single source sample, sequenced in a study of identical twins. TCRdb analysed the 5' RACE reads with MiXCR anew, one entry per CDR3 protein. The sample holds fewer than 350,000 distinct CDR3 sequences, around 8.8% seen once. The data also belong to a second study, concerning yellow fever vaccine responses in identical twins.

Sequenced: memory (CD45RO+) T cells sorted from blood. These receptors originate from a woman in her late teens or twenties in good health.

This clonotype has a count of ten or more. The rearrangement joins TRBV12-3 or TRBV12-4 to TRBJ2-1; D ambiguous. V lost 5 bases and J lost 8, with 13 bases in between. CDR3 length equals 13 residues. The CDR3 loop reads CASSPLPGDEQFF. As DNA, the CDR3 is TGTGCCAGCAGTCCTCTGCCGGGCGATGAGCAGTTCTTC.

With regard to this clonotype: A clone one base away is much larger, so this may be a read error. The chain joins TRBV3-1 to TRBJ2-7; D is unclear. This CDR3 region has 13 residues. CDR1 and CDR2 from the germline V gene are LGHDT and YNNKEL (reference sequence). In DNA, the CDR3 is TGTACCAGCAGCCAAAATACCGGCGTAAGGCAGTACTTC. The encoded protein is CTSSQNTGVRQYF.